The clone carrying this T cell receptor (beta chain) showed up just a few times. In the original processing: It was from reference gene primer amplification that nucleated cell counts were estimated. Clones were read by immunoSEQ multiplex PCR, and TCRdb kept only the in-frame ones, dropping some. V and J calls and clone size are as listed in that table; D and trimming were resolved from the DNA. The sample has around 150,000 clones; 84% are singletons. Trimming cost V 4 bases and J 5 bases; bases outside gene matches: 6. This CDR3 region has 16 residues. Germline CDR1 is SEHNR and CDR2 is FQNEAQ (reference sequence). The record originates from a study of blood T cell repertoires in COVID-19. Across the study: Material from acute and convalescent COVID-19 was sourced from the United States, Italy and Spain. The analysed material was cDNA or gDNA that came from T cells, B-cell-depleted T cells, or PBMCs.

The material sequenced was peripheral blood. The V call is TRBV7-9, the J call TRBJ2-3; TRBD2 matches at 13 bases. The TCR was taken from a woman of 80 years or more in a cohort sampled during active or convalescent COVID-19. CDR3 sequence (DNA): TGTGCCAGCAGCTCGGGACTAGCGGGGATCGGAGATACGCAGTATTTT. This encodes CASSSGLAGIGDTQYF.